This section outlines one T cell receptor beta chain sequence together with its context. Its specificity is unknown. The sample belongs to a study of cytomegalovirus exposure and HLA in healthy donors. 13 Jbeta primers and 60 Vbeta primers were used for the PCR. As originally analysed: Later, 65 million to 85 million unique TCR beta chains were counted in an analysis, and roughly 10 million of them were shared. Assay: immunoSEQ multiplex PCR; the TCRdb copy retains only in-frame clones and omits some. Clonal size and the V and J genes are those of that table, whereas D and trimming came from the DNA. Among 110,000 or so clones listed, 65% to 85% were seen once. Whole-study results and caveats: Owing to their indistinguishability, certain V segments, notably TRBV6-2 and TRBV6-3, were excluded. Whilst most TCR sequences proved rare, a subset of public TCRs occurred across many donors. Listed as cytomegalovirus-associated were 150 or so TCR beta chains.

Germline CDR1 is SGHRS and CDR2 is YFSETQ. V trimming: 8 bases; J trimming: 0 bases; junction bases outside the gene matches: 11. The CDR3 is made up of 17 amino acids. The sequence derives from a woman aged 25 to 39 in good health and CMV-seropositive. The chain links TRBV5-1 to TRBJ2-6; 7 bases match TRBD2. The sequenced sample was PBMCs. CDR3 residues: CASYGGGISSGANVLTF. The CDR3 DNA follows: TGCGCCAGTTACGGCGGGGGAATAAGCTCTGGGGCCAACGTCCTGACTTTC.